This TCR beta chain appears in the sequencing data of a study of T cell repertoires in cytomegalovirus infection. Study overall: CMV epitopes used comprised recently identified HLA-C-restricted ones and well-studied HLA-B-restricted ones. A matching HLA type, together with CMV infection, was signaled by public TCR beta signatures.

CDR1 and CDR2 from the germline V gene are LNHDA and SQIVND (reference sequence). With 3 bases removed from V and 1 base from J, the gap between germline ends came to 4 bases. This CDR3 region has 13 residues. Of note for this clonotype: Its specificity is not known.

General observations from the study: CMV carriers having the relevant HLA were flagged by cumulative public TCR beta family frequency. CMV-specific TCR beta clonotypes restricted by HLA-C dominated the ex vivo response.

TCRdb redid the calling of the reads with MiXCR, one entry per CDR3 protein. The sample shows around 770,000 distinct CDR3 sequences, 25% to 35% of them seen only once. The material was cultured CD8+ T cells from PBMCs, obtained from culture after CMV antigen stimulation. The origin of this receptor is a human donor in good health (CMV status not recorded). Some clones in this sample may be carry-over from other donors' samples. The chain employs TRBV19 and TRBJ2-1; no definite D call. As DNA, the CDR3 is TGTGCCAGTAGTATGTATTCCTACAATGAGCAGTTCTTC. Its protein product is CASSMYSYNEQFF.